The TCR beta chain described here comes from a study of T-cell reconstitution after alpha-beta-depleted transplantation in children (dated by TCRdb to 2015 to 2016). Background on the whole study: The study quantitatively tracked T-cell immune reconstitution after TCRalphabeta/CD19-depleted allogeneic hematopoietic cell transplantation in children using TCR repertoire profiling.

General study outcomes and caveats: The high TCRbeta diversity at day 60 in some patients was ascribed to recipient T cells and intrathymic progenitors that had survived conditioning. The apparently early recovery of alphabetaT-cell counts about two months after transplant reportedly depended on only several hundred rapidly expanded clones that came from non-depleted graft cells. The frequencies of hyperexpanded clones fell over the following months, and after one year, T-cell counts and TCRbeta diversity were mostly attributed to newly produced T cells.

The germline V gene supplies CDR1 SGHAT and CDR2 FQNNGV. The CDR3 measures 17 amino acids from cysteine to phenylalanine. The CDR3 DNA has 51 bases and is translated from base 1. V is clipped by 4 bases and J by 6 bases, and the sequence between their germline boundaries is 23 bases long. This clonotype occurred many times. This receptor's antigen is unknown. No much larger clonotype is one base removed from it; base qualities were not supplied. Library preparation employed PCR. TCRdb names Illumina HiSeq 2500 as the instrument used. Molecular barcoding was employed in the preparation of TCR libraries, with unique molecular identifiers being used to normalize TCRbeta repertoire quantification. TCRdb passed the public sequencing reads through fastp at Q25 and MiXCR, retaining productive beta sequences. Each CDR3 protein gets just one entry, which takes the most common genes and DNA from the rows behind it. For this sample the table gives 200,000 to 250,000 distinct CDR3 sequences, of which roughly a tenth were detected only once. Of the sample, about 28% falls within the top ten clones.

The treatment or condition label here, explained by the study, means: allogeneic hematopoietic cell transplantation with graft depleted of TCRalphabeta T cells and CD19 B cells. The children who served as transplant recipients had been given grafts of TCRalphabeta/CD19-depleted allogeneic hematopoietic cells. In this chain, TRBV11-2 is recombined with TRBJ2-3, with the D call perhaps TRBD1 or TRBD2, each one matching 5 bases. This receptor was identified in a child less than two years old with acute myeloid leukemia, due to receive a stem cell transplant. Sequencing used PBMCs, obtained before TCRalphabeta/CD19-depleted stem cell transplant. The DNA sequence follows: TGTGCCAGCAGCTCCTCACCCGGGACCCTCATCCCGGATACGCAGTATTTT. It translates to CASSSSPGTLIPDTQYF. The full variable domain, with segments outside the CDR3 supplied by the reference TRBV11-2 and TRBJ2-3 proteins, appears as EAGVAQSPRYKIIEKRQSVAFWCNPISGHATLYWYQQILGQGPKLLIQFQNNGVVDDSQLPKDRFSAERLKGVDSTLKIQPAKLEDSAVYLCASSSSPGTLIPDTQYFGPGTRLTVL.